This T cell receptor beta chain was profiled in a study of early T cells in non-severe SARS-CoV-2 infection. TCRdb re-called the 5' RACE reads through MiXCR, storing one row per CDR3 protein. In the table there are 90,000 to 120,000 distinct CDR3 sequences, roughly 12% of which are singletons. This clonotype has a handful of counts. The CDR3 extends over 16 amino acids. Trimming cost V 5 bases and J 4 bases; bases outside gene matches: 7. Germline CDR1 WSHSY, CDR2 SAAADI. The source of this sequence is an adult who was a healthcare worker with PCR-confirmed SARS-CoV-2 infection or an uninfected control (not recorded which). V is TRBV10-2 and J is TRBJ2-5, with 13 positions matching TRBD2. Sequenced input: whole blood. CDR3 protein: CASSSGLAGERETQYF. The CDR3 DNA reads as TGCGCCAGCAGTTCTGGACTAGCGGGAGAAAGAGAGACCCAGTACTTC.